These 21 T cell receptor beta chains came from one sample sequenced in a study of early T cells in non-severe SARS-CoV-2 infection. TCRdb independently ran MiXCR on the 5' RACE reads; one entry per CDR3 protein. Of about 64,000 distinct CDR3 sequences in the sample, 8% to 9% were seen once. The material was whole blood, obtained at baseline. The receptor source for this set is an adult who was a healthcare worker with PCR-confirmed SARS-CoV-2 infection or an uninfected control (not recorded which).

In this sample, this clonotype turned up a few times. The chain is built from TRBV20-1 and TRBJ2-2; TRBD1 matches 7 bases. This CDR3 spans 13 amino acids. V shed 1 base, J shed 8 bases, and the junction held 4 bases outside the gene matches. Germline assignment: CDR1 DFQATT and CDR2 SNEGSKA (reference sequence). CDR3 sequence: CSARGQGAGELFF. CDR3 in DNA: TGCAGTGCTAGAGGACAGGGTGCGGGGGAGCTGTTTTTT.

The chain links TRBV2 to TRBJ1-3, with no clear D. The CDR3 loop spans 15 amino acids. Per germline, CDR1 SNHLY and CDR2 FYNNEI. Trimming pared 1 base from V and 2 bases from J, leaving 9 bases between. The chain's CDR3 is CASSEEALTGNTIYF. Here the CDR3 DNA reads TGTGCCAGCAGTGAAGAGGCATTAACTGGAAACACCATATATTTT.

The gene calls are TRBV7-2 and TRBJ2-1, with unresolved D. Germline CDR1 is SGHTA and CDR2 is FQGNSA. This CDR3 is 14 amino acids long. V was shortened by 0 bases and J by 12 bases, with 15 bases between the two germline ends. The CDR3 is CASSLALTTYGQFF. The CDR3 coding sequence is TGTGCCAGCAGCTTAGCACTAACCACCTACGGGCAGTTCTTC.

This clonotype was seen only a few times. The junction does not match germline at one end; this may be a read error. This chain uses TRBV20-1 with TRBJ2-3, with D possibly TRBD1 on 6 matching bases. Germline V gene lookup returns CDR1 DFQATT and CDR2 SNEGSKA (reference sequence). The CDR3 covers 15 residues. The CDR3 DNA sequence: TGCAGCGCTACCCCGTTAGGGGGTGGCACAGATACGCAGTATTTT. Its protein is CSATPLGGGTDTQYF.

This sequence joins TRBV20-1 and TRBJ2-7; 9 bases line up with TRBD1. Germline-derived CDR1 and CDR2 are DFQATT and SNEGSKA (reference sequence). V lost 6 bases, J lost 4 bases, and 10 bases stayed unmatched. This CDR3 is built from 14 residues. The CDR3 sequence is CSAAGQGNTYEQYF. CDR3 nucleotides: TGCAGTGCCGCGGGACAGGGCAACACATACGAGCAGTACTTC.

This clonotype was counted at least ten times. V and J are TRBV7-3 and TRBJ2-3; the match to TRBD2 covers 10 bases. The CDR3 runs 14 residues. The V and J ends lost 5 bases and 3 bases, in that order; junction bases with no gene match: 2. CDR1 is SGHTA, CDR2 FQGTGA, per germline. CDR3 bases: TGTGCCAGCAGCGAGGGACTAGCGACAGATACGCAGTATTTT. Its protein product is CASSEGLATDTQYF.

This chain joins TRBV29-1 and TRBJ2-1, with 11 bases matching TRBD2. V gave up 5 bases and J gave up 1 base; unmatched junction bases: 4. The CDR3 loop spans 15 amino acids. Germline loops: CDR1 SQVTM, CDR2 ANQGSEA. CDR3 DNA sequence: TGCAGCGTTTCCGGGACTAGCGGTTCCTACAATGAGCAGTTCTTC. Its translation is CSVSGTSGSYNEQFF.

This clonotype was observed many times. CDR3 coding DNA: TGTGCCAGCAGCCGGTATGGGACGGGCAATCAGCCCCAGCATTTT. It encodes CASSRYGTGNQPQHF. The chain links TRBV9 to TRBJ1-5; the D gene is possibly TRBD1 (5 bases). V was pared by 4 bases and J by 2 bases, with 13 bases between. Germline V CDR1 and CDR2: SGDLS, YYNGEE. This CDR3 comprises 15 residues.

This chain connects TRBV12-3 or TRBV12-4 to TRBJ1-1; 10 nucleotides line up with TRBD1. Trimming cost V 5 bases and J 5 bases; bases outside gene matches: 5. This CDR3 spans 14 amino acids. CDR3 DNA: TGTGCCAGCAGTCGACAGGGGGCTTGGACTGAAGCTTTCTTT. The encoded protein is CASSRQGAWTEAFF.

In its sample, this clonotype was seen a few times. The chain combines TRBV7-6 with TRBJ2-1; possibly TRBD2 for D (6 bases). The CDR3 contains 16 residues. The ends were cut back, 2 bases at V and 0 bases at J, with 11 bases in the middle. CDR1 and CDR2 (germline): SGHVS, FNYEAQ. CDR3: CASSLKAGSSYNEQFF. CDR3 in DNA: TGTGCCAGCAGCTTAAAAGCGGGTAGCTCCTACAATGAGCAGTTCTTC.

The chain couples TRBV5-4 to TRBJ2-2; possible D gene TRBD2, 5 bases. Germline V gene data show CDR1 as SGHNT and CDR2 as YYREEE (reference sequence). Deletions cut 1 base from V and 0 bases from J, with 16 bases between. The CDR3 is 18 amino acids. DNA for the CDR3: TGTGCCAGCAGCTTGCGCACATCGGGGATAGCGAACACCGGGGAGCTGTTTTTT. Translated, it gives CASSLRTSGIANTGELFF.

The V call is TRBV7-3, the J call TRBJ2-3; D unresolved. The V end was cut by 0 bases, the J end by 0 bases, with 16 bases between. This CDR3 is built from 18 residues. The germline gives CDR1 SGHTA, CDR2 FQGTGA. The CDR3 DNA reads TGTGCCAGCAGCTTAACGTCGGTCGGTGATACTAGCACAGATACGCAGTATTTT. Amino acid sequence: CASSLTSVGDTSTDTQYF.

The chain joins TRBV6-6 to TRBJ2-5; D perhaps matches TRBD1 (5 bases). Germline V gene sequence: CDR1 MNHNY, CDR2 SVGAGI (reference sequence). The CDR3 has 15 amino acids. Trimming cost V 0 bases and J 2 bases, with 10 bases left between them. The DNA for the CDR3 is TGTGCCAGCAGTTACTCAACAGGCTTTCAAGAGACCCAGTACTTC. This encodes CASSYSTGFQETQYF.

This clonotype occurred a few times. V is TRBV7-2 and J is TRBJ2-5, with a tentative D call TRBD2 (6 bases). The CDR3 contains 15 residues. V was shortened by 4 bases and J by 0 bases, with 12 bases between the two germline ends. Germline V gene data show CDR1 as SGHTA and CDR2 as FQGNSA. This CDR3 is CASSSAGLNQETQYF. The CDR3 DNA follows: TGTGCCAGCAGCTCCGCCGGACTAAACCAAGAGACCCAGTACTTC. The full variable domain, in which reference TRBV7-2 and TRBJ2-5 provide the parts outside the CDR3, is GAGVSQSPSNKVTEKGKDVELRCDPISGHTALYWYRQSLGQGLEFLIYFQGNSAPDKSGLPSDRFSAERTGGSVSTLTIQRTQQEDSAVYLCASSSAGLNQETQYFGPGTRLLVL.

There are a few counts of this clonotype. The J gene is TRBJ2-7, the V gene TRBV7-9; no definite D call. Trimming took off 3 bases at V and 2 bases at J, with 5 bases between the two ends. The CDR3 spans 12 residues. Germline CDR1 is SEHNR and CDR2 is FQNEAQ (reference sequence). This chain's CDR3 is CASSFRPYEQYF. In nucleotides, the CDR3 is TGTGCCAGCAGCTTTCGGCCCTACGAGCAGTACTTC.

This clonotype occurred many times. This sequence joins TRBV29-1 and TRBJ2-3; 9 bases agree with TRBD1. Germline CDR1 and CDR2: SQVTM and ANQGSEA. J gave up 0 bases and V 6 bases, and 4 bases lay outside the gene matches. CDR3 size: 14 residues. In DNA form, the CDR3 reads TGCAGCGTCTACAGGGGGCAGAGCACAGATACGCAGTATTTT. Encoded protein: CSVYRGQSTDTQYF.

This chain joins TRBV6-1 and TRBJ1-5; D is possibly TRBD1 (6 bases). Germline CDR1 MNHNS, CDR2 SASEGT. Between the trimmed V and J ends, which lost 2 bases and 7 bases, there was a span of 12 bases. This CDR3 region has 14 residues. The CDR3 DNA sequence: TGTGCCAGCAGTGAACGACTGGGGGGCCAGCCCCAGCATTTT. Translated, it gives CASSERLGGQPQHF.

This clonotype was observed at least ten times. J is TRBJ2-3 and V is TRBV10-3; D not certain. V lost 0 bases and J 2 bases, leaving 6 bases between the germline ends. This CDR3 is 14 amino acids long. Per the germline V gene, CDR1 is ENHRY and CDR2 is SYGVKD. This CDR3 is CAISESHPTDTQYF. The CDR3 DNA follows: TGTGCCATCAGTGAGTCGCACCCCACAGATACGCAGTATTTT.

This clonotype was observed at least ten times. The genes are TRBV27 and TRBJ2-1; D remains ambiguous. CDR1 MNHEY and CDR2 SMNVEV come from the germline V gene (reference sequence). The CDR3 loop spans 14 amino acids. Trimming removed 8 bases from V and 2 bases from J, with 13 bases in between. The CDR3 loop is CASSIDPAYNEQFF. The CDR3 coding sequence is TGTGCCAGCTCGATTGACCCCGCCTACAATGAGCAGTTCTTC.

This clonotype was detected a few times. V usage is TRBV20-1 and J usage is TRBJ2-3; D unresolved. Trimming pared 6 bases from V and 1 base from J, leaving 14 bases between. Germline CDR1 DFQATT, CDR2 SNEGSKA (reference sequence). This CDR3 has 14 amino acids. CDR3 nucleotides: TGCAGTGCCCCCCCTCGCGCTGGCACAGATACGCAGTATTTT. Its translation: CSAPPRAGTDTQYF.

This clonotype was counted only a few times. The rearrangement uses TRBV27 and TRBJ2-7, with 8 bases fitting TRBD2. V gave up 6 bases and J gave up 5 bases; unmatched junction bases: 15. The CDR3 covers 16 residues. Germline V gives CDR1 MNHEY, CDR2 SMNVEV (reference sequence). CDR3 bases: TGTGCCAGCAGCCCCACCCGTAGCGGGACCGGCCACGAGCAGTACTTC. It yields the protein CASSPTRSGTGHEQYF.